Reported below is one TCR beta chain. The target of this receptor is not known. The DNA is left out, because the CDR3 cannot be placed on it with certainty; the CDR3 is given as TCRdb lists it. The sample belongs to a study of technical replicates of blood from several donors (dated by TCRdb to the late 2010s). The receptor library was made with the immunoSEQ multiplex PCR assay. TCRdb limited this immuneACCESS table to in-frame rearrangements with V and J called. A share of clones is missing; checked studies link under half to unresolved V genes, and the rest is unexplained. This sample gives 90,000 or so clones in total; 95% of them show up just once. The ten largest clones represent around 0.3% of the sample. The sample taken for sequencing was T cells isolated from PBMCs. This sequence originates from a human donor in good health.

For the CDR3, the sequence is CASILGGNYEQYF. Here the chain combines TRBV6-1 and TRBJ2-7; the DNA was not compared with TRBD2, the D call given in the table. Inclusive of the bounding cysteine and phenylalanine, the CDR3 is 13 residues long. The germline V gene provides CDR1 MNHNS and CDR2 SASEGT.